One and the same sample provided the 18 T cell receptor beta chains below, sequenced in a study of identifying expanded T cells in peripheral blood (dated by TCRdb to between 2019 and 2020). Preparation of the library involved the immunoSEQ multiplex PCR assay. TCRdb re-hosts the immuneACCESS table, in-frame sequences only. Its copies lack some clones; in the studies checked, an unresolved V gene accounts for under half of them, and the cause for the rest is not known. In this sample the table shows about 81,000 clones, roughly 89% of which occur a single time. The top ten clonotypes cover less than 20% of the sample. The specimen sequenced was blood. The receptors come from a person aged 18 to 70 in good health.

The V and J genes are TRBV5-1 and TRBJ2-1, with 9 bases identical to TRBD1. There are 15 residues in the CDR3. Germline CDR1 is SGHRS and CDR2 is YFSETQ. With 4 bases clipped from V and 16 bases from J, the junction kept 18 bases outside the gene matches. The CDR3 protein is CASSETPGQGLKKFF. The CDR3 DNA sequence: TGCGCCAGCAGCGAGACCCCGGGACAGGGTTTAAAAAAATTCTTC.

The V call is TRBV9, the J call TRBJ2-2, with D perhaps TRBD2 (6 bases). The CDR3 runs 14 residues. Germline V gene lookup returns CDR1 SGDLS and CDR2 YYNGEE. The ends were cut back, 4 bases at V and 6 bases at J, with 13 bases in the middle. This chain's CDR3 is CASSPATGAGELFF. The CDR3 region has the DNA TGTGCCAGCAGCCCGGCCACGGGGGCCGGGGAGCTGTTTTTT.

The chain employs TRBV4-3 and TRBJ2-3, with D unresolved. The germline CDR1 and CDR2 sequences are LGHNA and YSLEER. Trimming pared 1 base from V and 1 base from J, leaving 6 bases between. The CDR3 is 14 amino acids. In DNA, the CDR3 is TGCGCCAGCAGCCAAGCCCCAGGCACAGATACGCAGTATTTT. Amino acid sequence: CASSQAPGTDTQYF.

The genes are TRBV25-1 and TRBJ2-5, with D possibly being TRBD2 (6 bases). Germline V gene lookup returns CDR1 MGHDK and CDR2 SYGVNS. V was trimmed by 7 bases and J by 0 bases, leaving 12 bases between them. This CDR3 is 14 amino acids long. Written as DNA, the CDR3 is TGTGCCAGCACTGACGGGGGACACCAAGAGACCCAGTACTTC. Encoded protein: CASTDGGHQETQYF.

The rearrangement uses TRBV9 and TRBJ2-7; TRBD2 matches at 10 bases. The J segment lost 5 bases and the V segment lost 3 bases, leaving 11 bases of the junction unmatched. Germline V gene lookup returns CDR1 SGDLS and CDR2 YYNGEE. The CDR3 runs to 16 residues. CDR3 residues: CASSEPSPSGSHEQYF. The DNA for the CDR3 is TGTGCCAGCAGCGAGCCAAGCCCTAGCGGGAGCCACGAGCAGTACTTC.

DNA of the CDR3: TGTGCCAGCAGCCAACCCCCGGGACAGGGGGTTCTTATTGGCTACACCTTC. This codes for CASSQPPGQGVLIGYTF. The chain employs TRBV5-4 and TRBJ1-2; 11 bases fit TRBD1. This CDR3 contains 17 residues. Trimming took 4 bases from V and 7 from J; bases not matched to a gene: 15. Looked up from germline, CDR1 is SGHNT and CDR2 is YYREEE (reference sequence).

The CDR3 loop is CASSISGSPYEQYF. The CDR3 DNA reads as TGTGCCAGTAGTATTAGCGGTTCTCCCTACGAGCAGTACTTC. This chain uses TRBV19 with TRBJ2-7, with D perhaps TRBD2 (6 bases). Trimming removed 3 bases from V and 2 bases from J, with 11 bases in between. CDR1 and CDR2 from the germline V gene are LNHDA and SQIVND (reference sequence). CDR3 size: 14 residues.

The rearrangement links TRBV14 to TRBJ2-3, with D perhaps matching TRBD1 (5 bases). CDR1 is SGHDN and CDR2 is FVKESK in the germline V gene. The CDR3 runs to 16 residues. V gave up 0 bases and J gave up 1 base, with 11 bases separating them. The CDR3 sequence is CASSQDSGLGTDTQYF. CDR3 DNA: TGTGCCAGCAGCCAAGATTCAGGGTTGGGCACAGATACGCAGTATTTT.

The rearrangement uses TRBV9 and TRBJ2-7; a possible D gene is TRBD2 (5 bases). The CDR3 sequence is 18 residues long. CDR1 and CDR2 from the germline V gene are SGDLS and YYNGEE. V lost 4 bases and J 3 bases, leaving 26 bases between the germline ends. The CDR3 spells CASSHPLGAPNGDYEQYF. The CDR3 nucleotides are TGTGCCAGCAGCCACCCGTTGGGAGCTCCTAATGGGGACTACGAGCAGTACTTC.

This clone showed up just once. The chain is built from TRBV7-2 and TRBJ2-3; D unclear. The CDR3 consists of 13 residues. Germline V CDR1 and CDR2: SGHTA, FQGNSA. Trimming took 1 base from V and 4 from J, leaving 6 bases between them. For the CDR3, the DNA is TGTGCCAGCAGCTTAGGACCCCCAGATACGCAGTATTTT. This translates into CASSLGPPDTQYF.

The chain carries TRBV28 and TRBJ1-5; no clear D gene. Trimming took 3 bases from V and 7 from J, leaving 10 bases between them. Germline-derived CDR1 and CDR2 are MDHEN and SYDVKM. The CDR3 is 13 residues long. Here the CDR3 DNA reads TGTGCCAGCAGTTTTATCAAGGAGCAGCCCCAGCATTTT. It translates to CASSFIKEQPQHF.

V gene TRBV28 combines with J gene TRBJ1-1; weak D call: TRBD1 (6 bases). The CDR3 is 14 residues long. Trimming left V 3 bases short and J 1 base short, with 9 bases between. Germline CDR1 MDHEN, CDR2 SYDVKM. CDR3 sequence reads: CASSFGGTNTEAFF. In DNA, the CDR3 is TGTGCCAGCAGTTTTGGGGGCACGAACACTGAAGCTTTCTTT.

This clone was seen just once. The chain uses TRBV5-6 and TRBJ2-7, with D unresolved. V lost 4 bases and J 2 bases, leaving 16 bases between the germline ends. Looked up from germline, CDR1 is SGHDT and CDR2 is YYEEEE. This CDR3 spans 15 amino acids. DNA for the CDR3: TGTGCCAGCAGCCCGCAGACCATCACTGCCTACGAGCAGTACTTC. As protein: CASSPQTITAYEQYF.

V gene TRBV4-1 combines with J gene TRBJ2-1; TRBD2 matches 12 bases. V gave up 3 bases and J gave up 4 bases; unmatched junction bases: 4. Germline V gene lookup returns CDR1 MGHRA and CDR2 YSYEKL. This CDR3 has 16 residues. Here the CDR3 reads CASSHGLAGKYNEQFF. CDR3 DNA sequence: TGCGCCAGCAGCCACGGACTAGCGGGAAAATACAATGAGCAGTTCTTC.

This chain uses TRBV4-3 with TRBJ1-1; maybe TRBD1 (5 bases). Trimming shortened V by 4 bases and J by 3 bases, and 15 bases separated the two germline ends. The CDR3 is 15 residues long. CDR1 is LGHNA, CDR2 YSLEER, per germline. This chain's CDR3 is CASSPLVGADTEAFF. CDR3 DNA: TGCGCCAGCAGCCCCCTGGTAGGGGCTGACACTGAAGCTTTCTTT.

This clone occurred a few times. One end of the junction does not line up with germline, which may come from a read error. This rearrangement joins TRBV7-3 to TRBJ2-1, with unresolved D. Germline CDR1 is SGHTA and CDR2 is FQGTGA. The CDR3 spans 16 residues. The CDR3, as DNA: TGTGCCAGCAGCTTAACGTTGGGTAGCTCCCACAATGAGCAGTTCTTC. It is translated as CASSLTLGSSHNEQFF.

Written as DNA, the CDR3 is TGTGCCAGCAGCGTAGTTCGGGTGGCCGGGGAGCTGTTTTTT. This codes for CASSVVRVAGELFF. The chain has TRBV9 and TRBJ2-2; D unresolved. Germline V gene data show CDR1 as SGDLS and CDR2 as YYNGEE. This CDR3 spans 14 amino acids. Between the trimmed V and J ends, which lost 0 bases and 6 bases, there was a span of 9 bases. The variable domain in full, completed from reference TRBV9 and TRBJ2-2, reads DSGVTQTPKHLITATGQRVTLRCSPRSGDLSVYWYQQSLDQGLQFLIQYYNGEERAKGNILERFSAQQFPDLHSELNLSSLELGDSALYFCASSVVRVAGELFFGEGSRLTVL.

This chain connects TRBV27 to TRBJ2-3, with TRBD2 matching over 7 bases. Per the germline V gene, CDR1 is MNHEY and CDR2 is SMNVEV (reference sequence). Losses at the gene ends were 0 bases for V and 2 bases for J; bases not matched to a gene: 2. The CDR3 is 15 amino acids. The CDR3 bases are TGTGCCAGCAGTTTATCTGGGACTACCACAGATACGCAGTATTTT. Its translation: CASSLSGTTTDTQYF.